One TCR beta chain is described in this entry. This same CDR3 is encoded by further DNA sequences in the sample. The assay was immunoSEQ multiplex PCR, and TCRdb's table has in-frame clones only and misses some. The top ten hold 1% to 1.5% of the sample, which has approximately 71,000 clones, just over 90% seen once. This sample is part of a study of T cell changes during pregnancy in multiple sclerosis. Germline CDR1 and CDR2: SGHRS and YFSETQ. The CDR3 contains 14 residues. J gave up 1 base and V 4 bases, and 3 bases lay outside the gene matches. The sample was peripheral blood, taken in the third trimester of pregnancy. This chain connects TRBV5-1 to TRBJ1-1; 8 bases are shared with TRBD1. The source of this sequence is a female donor with multiple sclerosis, enrolled in a pregnancy study. As DNA, the CDR3 is TGCGCCAGCAGCCTCGACAGGGGGAACACTGAAGCTTTCTTT. Its translation: CASSLDRGNTEAFF.